The entry below describes one T cell receptor beta chain. Its target antigen remains unknown. No base-level quality is on record; no much larger clone is a single base apart. These data belong to a study of cytomegalovirus exposure and HLA in healthy donors (dated by TCRdb to the late 2010s). The study in broad terms: According to an earlier analysis of several hundred of the donors, about 179 million T cells yielded roughly 110 million unique TCR beta sequences and 276 Gb of sequence data. About 300 gigabases of sequencing data and approximately 80 million unique TCR sequences were included in an early release covering 550 to 650 HLA-typed donors. Of the 300 to 500 genotyped donors, roughly 76% were placed in the genetic ancestry cluster associated with self-reported Caucasian donors. The study was designed to test whether signatures of past pathogen exposure could be identified by cataloging public T cell receptors. The study used immunosequencing to profile the T cell repertoires of 600 to 850 subjects and linked those repertoires to cytomegalovirus serostatus. Along with the approximately 600-subject first cohort, a separate validation cohort of over a hundred different subjects was used. To predict cytomegalovirus infection status, the study brought together high-throughput TCR immunosequencing, statistical association of individual TCRs with disease status, and machine learning. A later analysis re-examined previously published TCR beta repertoires from more than 600 donors and added high-resolution HLA genotyping to investigate patterns of TCR occurrence. Rather than drawing on any new phenotypic data, the later analysis identified candidate immune exposures from TCR beta sequences and the way those sequences occurred across donors. In an earlier analysis of over 550 of the donors, high-throughput TCR beta sequencing was used to judge whether each TCR beta V gene segment behaved as functional or pseudogenic. Donor age, sex, ethnicity and CMV serostatus were compiled alongside the repertoire data. In a later genetic analysis, genome-wide SNP genotypes for about 60% of the 666 donors were used, and that subset was treated as a discovery cohort. Every repertoire in the discovery cohort had been generated on one and the same sequencing platform. Both class I and class II loci were covered by HLA typing, at four-digit resolution. Typing coverage varied by locus: 629-630 donors for A, B, C, DRB1 and DQB1; roughly 500 for DQA1; more than 600 for DPA1; 400 to 480 for DPB1. Several DR-DQ haplotypes were handled as single units for association and clustering because linkage in the cohort was strong. Across approximately 400 genotyped donors of the cohort, an average of roughly 230,000 unique TCR beta nucleotide sequences per donor were sequenced, and roughly 17% of those sequences were non-productive. General findings and caveats noted by the study authors: In a later analysis, several top co-occurrence clusters were reported to appear linked to parvovirus B19, influenza, CMV and Epstein-Barr virus. This cohort had only TCR beta chains sequenced, and the lack of alpha or paired-chain data limited which features could be detected. According to a later analysis, most CMV-associated TCR beta chains appeared to be HLA-restricted, and the HLA associations seemed to be driven largely by CMV exposure. In vitro tests confirmed that a few of the cytomegalovirus-associated TCR beta chains recognize cytomegalovirus antigens. In an earlier analysis of 587 of the donors, most TCR beta V segments appeared in productive rearrangements about 87% or about 30% of the time, broadly matching IMGT annotations. At a false discovery rate of 0.05, a later analysis linked 15,000 to 20,000 TCR beta sequences to specific HLA alleles. In a later analysis, TCR association rates were found to vary across HLA loci, with the most associated TCRs seen for DRB1 alleles and the fewest for HLA-C alleles. While some public TCRs were present in many individuals, most TCR sequences turned up only very rarely across donors. In a later genetic analysis, a missense DCLRE1C variant was associated with V-gene and J-gene trimming of TCR beta chains, and the association was replicated in an independent cohort. The presence/absence analyses assumed that sequencing depth was roughly uniform across donors, and that assumption may not be true. Compared with equally common non-associated chains, HLA-associated TCR beta chains in a later analysis were more clonally expanded and had lower generation probabilities. A further reported finding was that TCR beta sequences accurately predicted the HLA-A and HLA-B alleles for most subjects in the first cohort. Linkage disequilibrium might explain the correlated functional status among segregating V segments, but an unknown experimental factor could not be ruled out. According to the authors, the approach could potentially be generalized to other disease states and immunological phenotypes. Roughly 17 rarely observed V segments, including chromosome 9 orphons, were excluded from the earlier analysis of approximately 500 of the donors because counts were too low. Because HLA typing was missing for some donors at each locus, association tests included only the typed subset. In both the original and validation cohorts, the classifier was reported to diagnose cytomegalovirus status with high specificity and sensitivity. When HLA alleles, especially DR and DQ, strongly co-occurred, TCR associations were difficult to assign to individual alleles. The 87-base-pair reads could not distinguish some IMGT-functional V segments, including TRBV6-2 and TRBV6-3, so those segments were excluded. The study gave a list of under 200 TCR beta chains associated with cytomegalovirus. For the cohort, immune exposure information was limited to CMV serostatus. According to a later genetic analysis, donors in an Asian-associated ancestry cluster had fewer N-insertions in productive TCRs than the approximately 610-donor mean. A cluster of highly shared sequence variants was judged likely to be a technical artifact of the sequencing pipeline.

CDR1 and CDR2, looked up from the germline V gene (reference sequence), are SGHNT and YYREEE. The V and J ends are trimmed by 2 bases and 6 bases, leaving 18 bases between them. From the cysteine up to the phenylalanine, the CDR3 has a length of 16 residues. This entry keeps only the CDR3 DNA: 48 bases, framed from base 1. The cohort consisted of some 670 healthy bone marrow donors. All cohort members were sampled while nominally healthy, although unrecorded immune exposures were likely present. The donor was CMV seronegative and belonged to the group of 350 to 400 seronegative cohort members. A peripheral blood sample was collected from each donor, and TCR beta sequencing was performed on peripheral blood mononuclear cells. Genomic DNA extraction from the blood cell samples was performed with the Qiagen DNeasy Blood Extraction Kit. The library was generated by the immunoSEQ multiplex PCR assay. The multiplex PCR relied on a mix of 60 forward primers for TCR Vbeta segments and 13 reverse primers for TCR Jbeta segments. A multiplex PCR assay on genomic DNA amplified the CDR3 region of rearranged TCR beta genes. Amplified TCR beta libraries were sequenced as 87-base-pair reads on the Illumina HiSeq System. The authors' pipeline ran thus. In a later analysis, roughly 80 million unique TCR beta chains were counted across the 650 to 700 repertoires, and around 11 million of these chains were shared by at least two donors. Raw reads were error-corrected and collapsed into unique sequences with a nearest-neighbor algorithm that merged closely related sequences to remove PCR and sequencing errors. V, D and J gene segments were assigned by aligning CDR3 sequences to IMGT reference sequences. Each retained sequence needed at least a six-nucleotide match to both a V gene segment and a J gene segment. Rearrangements were classified as productive when the CDR3 lacked stop codons and remained in frame with V and J, and all other rearrangements were classified as non-productive. CDR3 was defined according to IMGT convention as the region running from the second conserved V-encoded cysteine to the conserved J-encoded phenylalanine. In an earlier analysis of more than 550 of the donors, sequences lacking an unambiguous match to a single V gene segment were excluded. An earlier analysis of a few hundred of the donors called V segments functional above 56.7% productive rearrangements and segregating when the between-donor standard deviation exceeded 5%. A statistical classification framework was built for diagnosing cytomegalovirus status from the catalog of TCR beta chain sequences. In a later analysis, V and J genes were assigned by comparing TCR nucleotide sequences against IMGT/GENE-DB human TR gene sequences. A later analysis assigned CDR3 sequences and most-parsimonious VDJ recombination scenarios with the TCRdist pipeline. A later analysis defined each TCR beta chain by its CDR3 amino acid sequence plus V-gene family, and excluded reads lacking a unique V-gene family. To address suspected cross-contamination and a sequencing artifact, a later analysis removed roughly 640 highly shared, low-generation-probability nucleotide sequences. A later analysis calculated a clonal expansion index for each public chain from normalized within-repertoire ranks of inferred template counts. A later analysis computed generation probabilities with a VDJ recombination model fitted to out-of-frame rearrangements, and checked the results against IGoR. In a later analysis, TCR-TCR, TCR-HLA and TCR-CMV co-occurrence was scored with hypergeometric tests, and a repertoire-size bias correction was applied to TCR pairs. A later analysis estimated false discovery rates by permuting HLA or CMV assignments 20 times. In a later analysis, co-occurring TCRs were grouped using DBSCAN, and TCRdist sequence similarity was added for clustering within HLA-allele-positive subsets. For co-occurrence clustering, repertoires with fewer than 30,000 or more than 120,000 public chains were excluded, along with five or six repertoires with anomalous nucleotide sharing. Drawn from immuneACCESS, this table holds only the in-frame rearrangements with V and J called that TCRdb kept. Clones are partly lost; checked studies trace under half to an unresolved V gene and leave the rest unexplained. V, J and clone size were drawn from that table, and D and trimming were deduced from the DNA. This sample lists about 41,000 clones; roughly 80% were detected once. The top ten constitute 2.5% to 3.5% of the sample.

The receptor was isolated from a man aged 45-65 years in good health and CMV-seronegative. The chain employs TRBV5-4 and TRBJ2-1, with TRBD1 as a weak D call on 5 bases. Sequenced: PBMCs. The DNA sequence reads TGTGCCAGCAGCTTAAGCGAGACAGCCTCGGGCAATGAGCAGTTCTTC. Its product reads: CASSLSETASGNEQFF.